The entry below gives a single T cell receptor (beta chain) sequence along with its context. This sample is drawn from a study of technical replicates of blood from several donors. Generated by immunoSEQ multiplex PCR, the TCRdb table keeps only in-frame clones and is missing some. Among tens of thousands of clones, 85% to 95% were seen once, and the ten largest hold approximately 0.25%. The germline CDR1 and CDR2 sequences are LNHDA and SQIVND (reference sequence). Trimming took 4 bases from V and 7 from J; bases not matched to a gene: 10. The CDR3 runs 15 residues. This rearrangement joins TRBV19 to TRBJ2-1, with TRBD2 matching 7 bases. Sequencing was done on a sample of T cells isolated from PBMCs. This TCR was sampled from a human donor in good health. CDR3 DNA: TGTGCCAGTAGTAGGGCGGGAGTCTCCCTGAATGAGCAGTTCTTC. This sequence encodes CASSRAGVSLNEQFF. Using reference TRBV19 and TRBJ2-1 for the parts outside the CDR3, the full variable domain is DGGITQSPKYLFRKEGQNVTLSCEQNLNHDAMYWYRQDPGQGLRLIYYSQIVNDFQKGDIAEGYSVSREKKESFPLTVTSAQKNPTAFYLCASSRAGVSLNEQFFGPGTRLTVL.